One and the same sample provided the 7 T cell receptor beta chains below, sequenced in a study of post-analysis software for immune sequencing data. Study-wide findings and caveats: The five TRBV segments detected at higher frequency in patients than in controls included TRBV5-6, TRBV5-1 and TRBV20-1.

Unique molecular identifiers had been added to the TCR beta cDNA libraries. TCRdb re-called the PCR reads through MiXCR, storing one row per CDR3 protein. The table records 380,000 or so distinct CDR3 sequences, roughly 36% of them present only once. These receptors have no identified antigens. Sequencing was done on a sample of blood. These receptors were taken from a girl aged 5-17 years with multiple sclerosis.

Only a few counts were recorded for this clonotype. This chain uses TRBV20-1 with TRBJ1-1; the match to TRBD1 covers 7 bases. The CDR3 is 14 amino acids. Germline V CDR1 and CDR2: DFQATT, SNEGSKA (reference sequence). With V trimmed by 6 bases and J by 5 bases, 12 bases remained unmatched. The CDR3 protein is CSASRGGPGTEAFF. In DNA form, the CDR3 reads TGCAGTGCGAGCCGAGGGGGCCCGGGAACTGAAGCTTTCTTT.

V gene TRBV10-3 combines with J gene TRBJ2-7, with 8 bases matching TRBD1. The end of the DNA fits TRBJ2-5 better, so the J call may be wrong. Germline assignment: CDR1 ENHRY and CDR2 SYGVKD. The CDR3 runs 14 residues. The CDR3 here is CAISGQGAMETQYF. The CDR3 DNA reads TGTGCCATCAGTGGTCAGGGGGCCATGGAGACCCAGTACTTC.

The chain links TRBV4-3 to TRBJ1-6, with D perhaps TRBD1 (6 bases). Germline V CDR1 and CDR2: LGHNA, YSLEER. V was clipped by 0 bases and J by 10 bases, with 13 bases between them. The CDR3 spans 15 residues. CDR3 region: CASSQDTGLESPLHF. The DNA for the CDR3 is TGCGCCAGCAGCCAAGATACAGGGTTGGAGTCACCCCTCCACTTT.

CDR3: CASSLLATDTQYF. The CDR3 DNA reads as TGTGCCAGCAGCTTACTAGCAACAGATACGCAGTATTTT. This sequence joins TRBV12-3 or TRBV12-4 and TRBJ2-3; weak D call: TRBD2 (6 bases). This CDR3 has 13 amino acids. Trimming pared 6 bases from V and 3 bases from J, leaving 10 bases between.

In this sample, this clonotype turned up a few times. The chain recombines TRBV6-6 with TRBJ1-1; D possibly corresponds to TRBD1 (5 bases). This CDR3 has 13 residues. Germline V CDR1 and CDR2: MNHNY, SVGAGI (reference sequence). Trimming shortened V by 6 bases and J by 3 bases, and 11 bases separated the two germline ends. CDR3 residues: CASRMGLYTEAFF. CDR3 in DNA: TGTGCCAGCAGGATGGGACTGTACACTGAAGCTTTCTTT.

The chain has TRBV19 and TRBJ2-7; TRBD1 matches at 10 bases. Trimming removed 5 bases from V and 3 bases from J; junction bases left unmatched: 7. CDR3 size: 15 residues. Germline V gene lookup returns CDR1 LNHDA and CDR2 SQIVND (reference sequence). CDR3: CASSAPGTGVYEQYF. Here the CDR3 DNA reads TGTGCCAGTAGTGCCCCCGGGACAGGGGTCTACGAGCAGTACTTC. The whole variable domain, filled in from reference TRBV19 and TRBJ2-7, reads DGGITQSPKYLFRKEGQNVTLSCEQNLNHDAMYWYRQDPGQGLRLIYYSQIVNDFQKGDIAEGYSVSREKKESFPLTVTSAQKNPTAFYLCASSAPGTGVYEQYFGPGTRLTVT.

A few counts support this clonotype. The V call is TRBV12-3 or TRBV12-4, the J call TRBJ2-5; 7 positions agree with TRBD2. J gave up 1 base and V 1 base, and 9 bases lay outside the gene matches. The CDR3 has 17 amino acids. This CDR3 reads CASSLGGLAAIQETQYF. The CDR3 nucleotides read TGTGCCAGCAGTTTAGGAGGCCTAGCGGCCATCCAAGAGACCCAGTACTTC.